These T cell receptor beta chains were read from a single sample in a study of cytomegalovirus exposure and HLA in healthy donors. Profiling relied on immunoSEQ multiplex PCR, and the TCRdb table lists in-frame clones only, not all of them. The repertoire holds about 200,000 clones, with about four fifths as singletons. Input material: PBMCs. These receptors came from a man aged 40-55 years in good health and CMV-seropositive. The CDR3 runs from the conserved cysteine through the conserved F or W. The order of the fields is D gene, V gene, clone size, J gene, CDR3 protein, CDR3 DNA. D genes are given only for firm matches. Expanded clones get a size class; other rows say once, few or many, or leave the size out.

D gene: NA; V gene: TRBV5-5; clone size: NA; J gene: TRBJ1-2; CDR3 protein: CASSLAFGTLYGYTF; CDR3 DNA: TGTGCCAGCAGCTTGGCGTTCGGGACACTCTATGGCTACACCTTC
D gene: TRBD1; V gene: TRBV5-1; clone size: once; J gene: TRBJ2-3; CDR3 protein: CASRTRTGAGTDTQYF; CDR3 DNA: TGCGCCAGCAGAACCCGGACAGGGGCTGGCACAGATACGCAGTATTTT
D gene: NA; V gene: TRBV7-2; clone size: NA; J gene: TRBJ2-7; CDR3 protein: CASTPGVTRGEQYF; CDR3 DNA: TGTGCCAGCACCCCAGGCGTGACTAGAGGCGAGCAGTACTTC
D gene: NA; V gene: TRBV7-8; clone size: NA; J gene: TRBJ2-3; CDR3 protein: CASSLTAGGDTQYF; CDR3 DNA: TGTGCCAGCAGCTTAACAGCCGGGGGAGATACGCAGTATTTT
D gene: TRBD1; V gene: TRBV7-3; clone size: NA; J gene: TRBJ2-2; CDR3 protein: CASSAQGAGTGELFF; CDR3 DNA: TGTGCCAGCAGCGCACAGGGGGCGGGCACCGGGGAGCTGTTTTTT
D gene: NA; V gene: TRBV7-5; clone size: once; J gene: TRBJ1-5; CDR3 protein: CARSSQGWPQHF; CDR3 DNA: TGTGCCAGAAGCTCACAGGGCTGGCCCCAGCATTTT
D gene: TRBD1; V gene: TRBV4-3; clone size: NA; J gene: TRBJ1-3; CDR3 protein: CASSREDRGLGNTIYF; CDR3 DNA: TGCGCCAGCAGCCGAGAGGACAGGGGGCTTGGAAACACCATATATTTT
D gene: NA; V gene: TRBV7-9; clone size: NA; J gene: TRBJ1-1; CDR3 protein: CASSLAWSGAGDTEAFF; CDR3 DNA: TGTGCCAGCAGCTTAGCTTGGTCAGGGGCCGGGGACACTGAAGCTTTCTTT
D gene: TRBD1; V gene: TRBV29-1; clone size: NA; J gene: TRBJ1-2; CDR3 protein: CSVPGQGDGYTF; CDR3 DNA: TGCAGCGTACCGGGACAGGGGGATGGCTACACCTTC
D gene: NA; V gene: TRBV5-4; clone size: once; J gene: TRBJ2-2; CDR3 protein: CASSFLNTGELFF; CDR3 DNA: TGTGCCAGCAGCTTTTTAAACACCGGGGAGCTGTTTTTT
D gene: TRBD1; V gene: TRBV7-8; clone size: NA; J gene: TRBJ1-1; CDR3 protein: CASSLLGTVNTEAFF; CDR3 DNA: TGTGCCAGCAGCTTACTCGGGACAGTTAACACTGAAGCTTTCTTT
D gene: NA; V gene: TRBV7-9; clone size: NA; J gene: TRBJ2-7; CDR3 protein: CASSPNRQSSYEQYF; CDR3 DNA: TGTGCCAGCAGCCCCAACAGGCAAAGCTCCTACGAGCAGTACTTC
D gene: TRBD2; V gene: TRBV15; clone size: NA; J gene: TRBJ2-3; CDR3 protein: CATSALAGAGDTQYF; CDR3 DNA: TGTGCCACCAGCGCCCTAGCGGGAGCCGGAGATACGCAGTATTTT
D gene: TRBD1; V gene: TRBV5-4; clone size: NA; J gene: TRBJ1-1; CDR3 protein: CASSSRGLGNTEAFF; CDR3 DNA: TGTGCCAGCAGTTCCAGGGGGCTGGGGAACACTGAAGCTTTCTTT
D gene: TRBD1; V gene: TRBV7-6; clone size: NA; J gene: TRBJ2-2; CDR3 protein: CASSPTTGMSAGELFF; CDR3 DNA: TGTGCCAGCAGCCCGACGACAGGGATGAGTGCCGGGGAGCTGTTTTTT
D gene: NA; V gene: TRBV6-4; clone size: NA; J gene: TRBJ2-3; CDR3 protein: CASSDRGARASTDTQYF; CDR3 DNA: TGTGCCAGCAGTGACCGGGGGGCCCGAGCTAGCACAGATACGCAGTATTTT
D gene: TRBD2; V gene: TRBV13; clone size: few; J gene: TRBJ2-7; CDR3 protein: CASTPGGENEQYF; CDR3 DNA: TGTGCCAGCACCCCGGGGGGAGAGAACGAGCAGTACTTC
D gene: TRBD1; V gene: TRBV11-3; clone size: NA; J gene: TRBJ2-7; CDR3 protein: CASSLVTGVRDEQYF; CDR3 DNA: TGTGCCAGCAGCTTAGTAACAGGGGTTCGGGACGAGCAGTACTTC
D gene: TRBD1; V gene: TRBV6-5; clone size: NA; J gene: TRBJ1-6; CDR3 protein: CASRTGNNSPLHF; CDR3 DNA: TGTGCCAGCAGGACAGGGAATAATTCACCCCTCCACTTT
D gene: NA; V gene: TRBV5-6; clone size: NA; J gene: TRBJ1-1; CDR3 protein: CASSKQGGVTEAFF; CDR3 DNA: TGTGCCAGCAGCAAACAGGGTGGGGTCACTGAAGCTTTCTTT
D gene: TRBD1; V gene: TRBV18; clone size: NA; J gene: TRBJ1-3; CDR3 protein: CASSENRGDPGNTIYF; CDR3 DNA: TGTGCCAGCTCAGAAAACAGGGGTGATCCTGGAAACACCATATATTTT
D gene: TRBD1; V gene: TRBV30; clone size: NA; J gene: TRBJ1-2; CDR3 protein: CAWRRTGGLGGYTF; CDR3 DNA: TGTGCCTGGAGGCGGACAGGGGGTTTGGGTGGCTACACCTTC
D gene: NA; V gene: TRBV6-1; clone size: NA; J gene: TRBJ1-5; CDR3 protein: CASSDSVNSNQPQHF; CDR3 DNA: TGTGCCAGTTCGGACAGTGTCAATAGCAATCAGCCCCAGCATTTT
D gene: TRBD2; V gene: TRBV5-1; clone size: few; J gene: TRBJ2-1; CDR3 protein: CASTLLAGDNEQFF; CDR3 DNA: TGCGCCAGCACTCTTCTAGCGGGAGATAATGAGCAGTTCTTC